Presented here are 8 T cell receptor beta chains from one specimen sequenced in a study of technical replicates of blood from a few donors (dated by TCRdb to between 2016 and 2019). Library generation was performed with the immunoSEQ multiplex PCR assay. This is the immuneACCESS table as TCRdb keeps it, with only in-frame sequences that have V and J called. A part of the clones is gone; compared with another copy, unresolved V genes explain less than half, and the rest is unexplained. Counted in this sample were 50,000 to 70,000 clones; 70% to 90% of them appeared once. Jointly, the top ten make up 5.1% of the sample. Sequenced input: PBMCs. The receptors here all came from a human donor in good health. Some clones in this sample may be carry-over from other donors' samples.

This sequence joins TRBV15 and TRBJ2-7, with TRBD2 matching 7 bases. Germline V gene lookup returns CDR1 LNHNV and CDR2 YYDKDF (reference sequence). The CDR3 spans 15 residues. Unmatched junction bases numbered 7, after V lost 3 bases and J lost 2 bases. CDR3 sequence reads: CATSSGGGGAYEQYF. The DNA for the CDR3 is TGTGCCACCAGCAGTGGGGGGGGAGGGGCCTACGAGCAGTACTTC.

This clone was counted between two and nine times. The CDR3 DNA reads TGTGCCAGTAGGGAACTTGGACAGCGTAACACTGAAGCTTTCTTT. This translates into CASRELGQRNTEAFF. The V call is TRBV2, the J call TRBJ1-1; D is possibly TRBD1 (6 bases). CDR3 length: 15 amino acids. Germline CDR1 SNHLY, CDR2 FYNNEI. The V end was cut by 9 bases, the J end by 2 bases, with 19 bases between.

CDR3 nucleotide sequence: TGTGCCATCAGTGGTTGGACAGGGGGCGACGAGCAGTACTTC. This translates into CAISGWTGGDEQYF. J is TRBJ2-7 and V is TRBV10-3, with 11 positions matching TRBD1. Germline V gene sequence: CDR1 ENHRY, CDR2 SYGVKD. J lost 5 bases, V lost 4 bases, and 4 bases had no gene match. The CDR3 consists of 14 residues.

The chain is built from TRBV6-4 and TRBJ2-1, with 12 bases that match TRBD2. Looked up from germline, CDR1 is MRHNA and CDR2 is SNTAGT. V was clipped by 2 bases and J by 4 bases; unmatched bases: 6. CDR3 length: 17 residues. In nucleotides, the CDR3 is TGTGCCAGCAGTGACAGAGCACTAGCGGGGGGTTACAATGAGCAGTTCTTC. This codes for CASSDRALAGGYNEQFF.

The V and J genes are TRBV7-3 and TRBJ2-1; TRBD2 is a possible D gene (6 bases). Germline values: CDR1 SGHTA, CDR2 FQGTGA. V lost 3 bases and J lost 5, with 20 bases in between. This CDR3 contains 17 residues. CDR3 in amino acids: CASSLGTAPFGDNEQFF. The CDR3 coding sequence is TGTGCCAGCAGCTTGGGGACTGCCCCCTTCGGGGACAATGAGCAGTTCTTC.

This clone was recorded once. This chain uses TRBV27 with TRBJ2-3; 10 positions agree with TRBD1. V shed 6 bases and J 5 bases; nucleotides not matched to a gene: 5. The CDR3 length is 14 residues. Germline V gene lookup returns CDR1 MNHEY and CDR2 SMNVEV (reference sequence). The CDR3 reads CASRRQGARDTQYF. CDR3 nucleotide sequence: TGTGCCAGCAGGAGACAGGGGGCTAGAGATACGCAGTATTTT.

The chain couples TRBV9 to TRBJ2-3; the match to TRBD2 covers 14 bases. V lost 0 bases to trimming and J lost 5 bases; unmatched junction nucleotides: 5. CDR3 length: 17 residues. Germline V gene lookup returns CDR1 SGDLS and CDR2 YYNGEE. The CDR3 nucleotides are TGTGCCAGCAGCGTAGGTGGACTAGCGGGGGGTGGAGATACGCAGTATTTT. It specifies CASSVGGLAGGGDTQYF.

The rearrangement joins TRBV18 to TRBJ2-7; possible D gene TRBD2, 5 bases. V was trimmed by 5 bases and J by 3 bases, leaving 11 bases between them. The CDR3 extends over 13 amino acids. The V gene's germline CDR1 is KGHSH and CDR2 LQKENI. CDR3 nucleotide sequence: TGTGCCAGCTCAGCGGGTACGGACTACGAGCAGTACTTC. Translation: CASSAGTDYEQYF.